Reported below is one TCR beta chain. Its matching antigen is unknown. The CDR3 loop spans 17 amino acids. Trimming took 3 bases from V and 0 from J, leaving 15 bases between them. CDR1 is MDHEN and CDR2 is SYDVKM in the germline V gene. TCRdb itself ran the RT-PCR reads through MiXCR, one entry per CDR3 protein. The sample has 400,000 to 650,000 distinct CDR3 sequences, approximately 7.3% seen once. The data are from a study of response to subunit inactivated influenza vaccine. General study findings and limits: Researchers suggested that each seasonal influenza vaccination recruits few new T cells.

The material sequenced was PBMCs from blood, taken around 25 months after vaccination. The sequence came from a man between 45 and 75 years old who received an inactivated influenza vaccine. The chain employs TRBV28 and TRBJ1-3; D call uncertain. CDR3 protein: CASSFLDVGSSGNTIYF. CDR3 nucleotides: TGTGCCAGCAGTTTTTTAGACGTGGGGAGCTCTGGAAACACCATATATTTT.